The 5 T cell receptor beta chains reported below all come from one sample, sequenced in a study of CD8 T cells in ankylosing spondylitis (dated by TCRdb to about 2017). The method was 5' RACE. Sequenced using an Illumina HiSeq 2500. TCRdb took the public reads, trimmed them with fastp at Q25, ran MiXCR for clone calling and kept in-frame beta chains. Here each entry gathers all rows of one CDR3 protein and keeps the most common genes and DNA. In all, the sample holds 300,000 to 350,000 distinct CDR3 sequences, and approximately 14% of those were seen once. The ten most abundant clones make up about 1% of the sample. The specimen was blood, either unsorted or a sorted T cell fraction (not recorded which). These receptors came from a male donor with ankylosing spondylitis or in good health (not recorded which).

This clonotype turned up a few times. DNA of the CDR3: TGCAGCGTTGATAGGGCCCTCCCAGGGGGGGAGCAGTTCTTC. It translates to CSVDRALPGGEQFF. J is TRBJ2-1 and V is TRBV29-1, with D perhaps TRBD1 (7 bases). The CDR3 extends over 14 amino acids. Trimming cost V 3 bases and J 10 bases, with 19 bases left between them. The V gene's germline CDR1 is SQVTM and CDR2 ANQGSEA.

DNA for the CDR3: TGCAGCGCTTCGGACAGCGCACACTACGAGCAGTACTTC. Translating it yields CSASDSAHYEQYF. The V gene is TRBV29-1, the J gene TRBJ2-7; D is perhaps TRBD1 (6 bases). Germline V gene data show CDR1 as SQVTM and CDR2 as ANQGSEA. The CDR3 sequence is 13 residues long. V lost 7 bases and J lost 3, with 16 bases in between.

The rearrangement joins TRBV18 to TRBJ2-3, with 7 positions matching TRBD1. Germline V lookup: CDR1 KGHSH, CDR2 LQKENI. The CDR3 covers 14 residues. With 7 bases clipped from V and 2 bases from J, the junction kept 6 bases outside the gene matches. Here the CDR3 reads CASFRGTATDTQYF. The CDR3 bases are TGTGCCAGCTTCAGGGGGACAGCCACAGATACGCAGTATTTT.

The rearrangement joins TRBV18 to TRBJ1-5, with 9 bases identical to TRBD1. After removal of 3 bases from V and 6 bases from J, the junction contained 3 bases not matched to a gene. Germline assignment: CDR1 KGHSH and CDR2 LQKENI. The CDR3 is made up of 14 amino acids. Written as DNA, the CDR3 is TGTGCCAGCTCACCGGGACAGGGCGCTCAGCCCCAGCATTTT. Translated: CASSPGQGAQPQHF.

The chain couples TRBV29-1 to TRBJ2-5; D unclear. The CDR3 spans 13 residues. Germline V gene sequence: CDR1 SQVTM, CDR2 ANQGSEA. V shed 6 bases and J shed 3 bases, with 14 bases lying between them. The CDR3 DNA reads as TGCAGCGTGGAAACGATGGGGAAAGAGACCCAGTACTTC. Its protein is CSVETMGKETQYF.